A selection of T cell receptor beta chains follows, all from one sample in a study of T cells after yellow fever vaccination. TCRdb recomputed calls from the 5' RACE reads with MiXCR, one row per CDR3 protein. The sample contains approximately 550,000 distinct CDR3 sequences, 15% to 20% of which appear only once. The source was PBMCs, collected 15 days after the yellow fever booster vaccination. The receptors were gathered from a man aged 25 to 40 who received the YFV17D yellow fever vaccine. The CDR3 runs from the conserved cysteine through the conserved F or W. D genes are given only for firm matches. Only some rows state a clone size, as once, few, many or a class for expanded clones.

>TRBV19|TRBJ2-3|few|.
CASSISTAQYF
TGTGCCAGTAGTATTTCCACGGCGCAGTATTTT
>TRBV7-2|TRBJ2-3|few|TRBD2
CASSFSLSGVTDTQYF
TGTGCCAGCAGCTTCTCGCTTAGCGGGGTCACAGATACGCAGTATTTT
>TRBV12-3/TRBV12-4|TRBJ2-5|.|.
CASSSDDTRQGTQYF
TGTGCCAGCAGCAGCGACGACACACGCCAAGGGACCCAGTACTTC
>TRBV5-4|TRBJ2-2|.|TRBD2
CASSLLQRGTGELFF
TGTGCCAGCAGCTTGCTCCAGCGGGGTACGGGGGAGCTGTTTTTT
>TRBV7-2|TRBJ1-5|few|TRBD1
CASSLGQGTNQPQHF
TGTGCCAGCAGCCTCGGACAGGGGACTAATCAGCCCCAGCATTTT
>TRBV10-3|TRBJ2-7|few|.
CAISDQAGYEQYF
TGTGCCATCAGTGACCAAGCCGGCTACGAGCAGTACTTC
>TRBV12-3/TRBV12-4|TRBJ1-1|few|.
CASSGDMDEAFF
TGTGCCAGCAGTGGGGACATGGACGAAGCTTTCTTT
>TRBV28|TRBJ2-3|few|TRBD2
CASRLPGLASDTQYF
TGTGCCAGCAGGCTTCCGGGACTAGCATCGGATACGCAGTATTTT
>TRBV24-1|TRBJ1-2|few|.
CATSDLDHGYTF
TGTGCCACCAGTGACCTAGACCATGGCTACACCTTC
>TRBV20-1|TRBJ2-5|few|TRBD2
CSAASGYEETQYF
TGCAGTGCTGCTAGCGGGTATGAAGAGACCCAGTACTTC
>TRBV7-6|TRBJ2-5|.|.
CASSLDFASPQVETQYF
TGTGCCAGCAGCTTAGATTTTGCCAGTCCCCAAGTTGAGACCCAGTACTTC
>TRBV6-2/TRBV6-3|TRBJ2-1|few|.
CASRPLGGNHNEQFF
TGTGCCAGCAGGCCCCTCGGTGGGAATCACAATGAGCAGTTCTTC
>TRBV20-1|TRBJ2-7|.|TRBD2
CSASPGLAGPYEQYF
TGCAGTGCTAGCCCTGGACTAGCGGGCCCTTACGAGCAGTACTTC
>TRBV11-2|TRBJ2-5|many|TRBD2
CASSQGLLAGGSETQYF
TGTGCCAGCAGCCAAGGCCTGCTAGCGGGAGGGAGCGAGACCCAGTACTTC
>TRBV20-1|TRBJ2-7|.|TRBD2
CSALGGGVNF
TGCAGTGCCCTTGGGGGAGGGGTTAACTTC
>TRBV20-1|TRBJ2-1|many|TRBD2
CSASDLAGGVNEQFF
TGCAGTGCTAGCGATCTAGCGGGCGGGGTGAATGAGCAGTTCTTC
>TRBV7-9|TRBJ1-1|many|.
CAIQLDRNTEAFF
TGTGCCATCCAACTGGACAGGAACACTGAAGCTTTCTTT
>TRBV7-2|TRBJ2-1|.|TRBD2
CASAAVPLAGVSEQFF
TGTGCCAGCGCGGCCGTCCCCCTAGCGGGAGTCAGTGAGCAGTTCTTC
>TRBV5-1|TRBJ2-2|few|.
CASLDSPTGELFF
TGCGCCAGCTTGGACAGCCCAACCGGGGAGCTGTTTTTT
>TRBV12-3/TRBV12-4|TRBJ2-7|.|TRBD1
CASSDRGPNEQYF
TGTGCCAGCAGTGACAGGGGGCCCAACGAGCAGTACTTC
>TRBV29-1|TRBJ2-3|.|TRBD2
CSVAGGYVTDTQYF
TGCAGCGTTGCGGGAGGTTATGTCACAGATACGCAGTATTTT
>TRBV29-1|TRBJ2-7|few|TRBD1
CSVRTGDEQYF
TGCAGCGTCCGGACAGGGGACGAGCAGTACTTC
>TRBV7-8|TRBJ2-7|.|.
CASSRTRDSGPQYF
TGTGCCAGCAGCCGAACCAGGGACTCCGGCCCGCAGTACTTC
>TRBV7-2|TRBJ1-2|few|TRBD1
CASSLGQGAHGYTF
TGTGCCAGCAGCTTAGGTCAGGGGGCGCACGGCTACACCTTC
>TRBV5-1|TRBJ2-3|few|.
CASSGPGFTDTQYF
TGCGCCAGCAGCGGGCCGGGTTTCACAGATACGCAGTATTTT
>TRBV6-1|TRBJ2-1|.|TRBD2
CASSGKRGSYNEQFF
TGTGCCAGCAGTGGCAAGCGGGGCTCCTACAATGAGCAGTTCTTC
>TRBV11-2|TRBJ1-5|few|TRBD1
CASSFDRGRFRFSNQPQHF
TGTGCCAGCAGCTTTGACAGGGGGCGCTTCAGATTTAGCAATCAGCCCCAGCATTTT
>TRBV4-1|TRBJ2-3|.|TRBD2
CASSQDRGRGDTQYF
TGCGCCAGCAGCCAAGATCGCGGGAGAGGAGATACGCAGTATTTT
>TRBV10-3|TRBJ2-1|.|.
CAAGREQFF
TGTGCCGCCGGGCGGGAGCAGTTCTTC
>TRBV7-9|TRBJ2-5|few|TRBD2
CASSFGLLAEETQYF
TGTGCCAGCAGCTTCGGCCTCCTAGCGGAAGAGACCCAGTACTTC
>TRBV7-6|TRBJ2-5|once|.
CASSPGGNQETQYF
TGTGCCAGCAGCCCAGGAGGTAATCAAGAGACCCAGTACTTC
>TRBV28|TRBJ2-1|.|TRBD2
CASSLGGGFYNEQFF
TGTGCCAGCAGTTTAGGCGGGGGGTTTTACAATGAGCAGTTCTTC
>TRBV12-3/TRBV12-4|TRBJ2-1|few|TRBD1
CASSSVPGQGIQNEQFF
TGTGCCAGCAGTTCAGTCCCGGGACAGGGGATTCAGAATGAGCAGTTCTTC
>TRBV27|TRBJ2-1|.|TRBD2
CASFPSGGLSNEQFF
TGTGCCAGCTTTCCTAGCGGTGGGTTGAGCAATGAGCAGTTCTTC
>TRBV20-1|TRBJ2-1|.|.
CSAREGGGRGEQFF
TGCAGTGCTAGAGAGGGAGGGGGCCGGGGTGAGCAGTTCTTC
>TRBV7-9|TRBJ2-2|.|.
CASSLSPRFTTGELFF
TGTGCCAGCAGCTTATCGCCCCGCTTCACCACCGGGGAGCTGTTTTTT
>TRBV10-3|TRBJ2-1|few|.
CAISEGGEQFF
TGTGCCATCAGTGAGGGGGGGGAGCAGTTCTTC
>TRBV7-9|TRBJ2-3|few|.
CASSLMPDTQYF
TGTGCCAGCAGCTTAATGCCAGATACGCAGTATTTT
>TRBV30|TRBJ2-1|.|.
CAWSVRVYNEQFF
TGTGCCTGGAGTGTAAGAGTGTACAATGAGCAGTTCTTC
>TRBV28|TRBJ2-7|.|TRBD2
CASRSSGRAHEQYF
TGTGCCAGCAGATCGAGCGGGAGAGCCCACGAGCAGTACTTC
>TRBV25-1|TRBJ2-3|.|.
CASSGGGHLTDTQYF
TGTGCCAGCAGTGGGGGGGGACATCTCACAGATACGCAGTATTTT
>TRBV10-3|TRBJ2-1|.|.
CAISESVPNPNEQFF
TGTGCCATCAGTGAGTCTGTCCCTAACCCCAATGAGCAGTTCTTC